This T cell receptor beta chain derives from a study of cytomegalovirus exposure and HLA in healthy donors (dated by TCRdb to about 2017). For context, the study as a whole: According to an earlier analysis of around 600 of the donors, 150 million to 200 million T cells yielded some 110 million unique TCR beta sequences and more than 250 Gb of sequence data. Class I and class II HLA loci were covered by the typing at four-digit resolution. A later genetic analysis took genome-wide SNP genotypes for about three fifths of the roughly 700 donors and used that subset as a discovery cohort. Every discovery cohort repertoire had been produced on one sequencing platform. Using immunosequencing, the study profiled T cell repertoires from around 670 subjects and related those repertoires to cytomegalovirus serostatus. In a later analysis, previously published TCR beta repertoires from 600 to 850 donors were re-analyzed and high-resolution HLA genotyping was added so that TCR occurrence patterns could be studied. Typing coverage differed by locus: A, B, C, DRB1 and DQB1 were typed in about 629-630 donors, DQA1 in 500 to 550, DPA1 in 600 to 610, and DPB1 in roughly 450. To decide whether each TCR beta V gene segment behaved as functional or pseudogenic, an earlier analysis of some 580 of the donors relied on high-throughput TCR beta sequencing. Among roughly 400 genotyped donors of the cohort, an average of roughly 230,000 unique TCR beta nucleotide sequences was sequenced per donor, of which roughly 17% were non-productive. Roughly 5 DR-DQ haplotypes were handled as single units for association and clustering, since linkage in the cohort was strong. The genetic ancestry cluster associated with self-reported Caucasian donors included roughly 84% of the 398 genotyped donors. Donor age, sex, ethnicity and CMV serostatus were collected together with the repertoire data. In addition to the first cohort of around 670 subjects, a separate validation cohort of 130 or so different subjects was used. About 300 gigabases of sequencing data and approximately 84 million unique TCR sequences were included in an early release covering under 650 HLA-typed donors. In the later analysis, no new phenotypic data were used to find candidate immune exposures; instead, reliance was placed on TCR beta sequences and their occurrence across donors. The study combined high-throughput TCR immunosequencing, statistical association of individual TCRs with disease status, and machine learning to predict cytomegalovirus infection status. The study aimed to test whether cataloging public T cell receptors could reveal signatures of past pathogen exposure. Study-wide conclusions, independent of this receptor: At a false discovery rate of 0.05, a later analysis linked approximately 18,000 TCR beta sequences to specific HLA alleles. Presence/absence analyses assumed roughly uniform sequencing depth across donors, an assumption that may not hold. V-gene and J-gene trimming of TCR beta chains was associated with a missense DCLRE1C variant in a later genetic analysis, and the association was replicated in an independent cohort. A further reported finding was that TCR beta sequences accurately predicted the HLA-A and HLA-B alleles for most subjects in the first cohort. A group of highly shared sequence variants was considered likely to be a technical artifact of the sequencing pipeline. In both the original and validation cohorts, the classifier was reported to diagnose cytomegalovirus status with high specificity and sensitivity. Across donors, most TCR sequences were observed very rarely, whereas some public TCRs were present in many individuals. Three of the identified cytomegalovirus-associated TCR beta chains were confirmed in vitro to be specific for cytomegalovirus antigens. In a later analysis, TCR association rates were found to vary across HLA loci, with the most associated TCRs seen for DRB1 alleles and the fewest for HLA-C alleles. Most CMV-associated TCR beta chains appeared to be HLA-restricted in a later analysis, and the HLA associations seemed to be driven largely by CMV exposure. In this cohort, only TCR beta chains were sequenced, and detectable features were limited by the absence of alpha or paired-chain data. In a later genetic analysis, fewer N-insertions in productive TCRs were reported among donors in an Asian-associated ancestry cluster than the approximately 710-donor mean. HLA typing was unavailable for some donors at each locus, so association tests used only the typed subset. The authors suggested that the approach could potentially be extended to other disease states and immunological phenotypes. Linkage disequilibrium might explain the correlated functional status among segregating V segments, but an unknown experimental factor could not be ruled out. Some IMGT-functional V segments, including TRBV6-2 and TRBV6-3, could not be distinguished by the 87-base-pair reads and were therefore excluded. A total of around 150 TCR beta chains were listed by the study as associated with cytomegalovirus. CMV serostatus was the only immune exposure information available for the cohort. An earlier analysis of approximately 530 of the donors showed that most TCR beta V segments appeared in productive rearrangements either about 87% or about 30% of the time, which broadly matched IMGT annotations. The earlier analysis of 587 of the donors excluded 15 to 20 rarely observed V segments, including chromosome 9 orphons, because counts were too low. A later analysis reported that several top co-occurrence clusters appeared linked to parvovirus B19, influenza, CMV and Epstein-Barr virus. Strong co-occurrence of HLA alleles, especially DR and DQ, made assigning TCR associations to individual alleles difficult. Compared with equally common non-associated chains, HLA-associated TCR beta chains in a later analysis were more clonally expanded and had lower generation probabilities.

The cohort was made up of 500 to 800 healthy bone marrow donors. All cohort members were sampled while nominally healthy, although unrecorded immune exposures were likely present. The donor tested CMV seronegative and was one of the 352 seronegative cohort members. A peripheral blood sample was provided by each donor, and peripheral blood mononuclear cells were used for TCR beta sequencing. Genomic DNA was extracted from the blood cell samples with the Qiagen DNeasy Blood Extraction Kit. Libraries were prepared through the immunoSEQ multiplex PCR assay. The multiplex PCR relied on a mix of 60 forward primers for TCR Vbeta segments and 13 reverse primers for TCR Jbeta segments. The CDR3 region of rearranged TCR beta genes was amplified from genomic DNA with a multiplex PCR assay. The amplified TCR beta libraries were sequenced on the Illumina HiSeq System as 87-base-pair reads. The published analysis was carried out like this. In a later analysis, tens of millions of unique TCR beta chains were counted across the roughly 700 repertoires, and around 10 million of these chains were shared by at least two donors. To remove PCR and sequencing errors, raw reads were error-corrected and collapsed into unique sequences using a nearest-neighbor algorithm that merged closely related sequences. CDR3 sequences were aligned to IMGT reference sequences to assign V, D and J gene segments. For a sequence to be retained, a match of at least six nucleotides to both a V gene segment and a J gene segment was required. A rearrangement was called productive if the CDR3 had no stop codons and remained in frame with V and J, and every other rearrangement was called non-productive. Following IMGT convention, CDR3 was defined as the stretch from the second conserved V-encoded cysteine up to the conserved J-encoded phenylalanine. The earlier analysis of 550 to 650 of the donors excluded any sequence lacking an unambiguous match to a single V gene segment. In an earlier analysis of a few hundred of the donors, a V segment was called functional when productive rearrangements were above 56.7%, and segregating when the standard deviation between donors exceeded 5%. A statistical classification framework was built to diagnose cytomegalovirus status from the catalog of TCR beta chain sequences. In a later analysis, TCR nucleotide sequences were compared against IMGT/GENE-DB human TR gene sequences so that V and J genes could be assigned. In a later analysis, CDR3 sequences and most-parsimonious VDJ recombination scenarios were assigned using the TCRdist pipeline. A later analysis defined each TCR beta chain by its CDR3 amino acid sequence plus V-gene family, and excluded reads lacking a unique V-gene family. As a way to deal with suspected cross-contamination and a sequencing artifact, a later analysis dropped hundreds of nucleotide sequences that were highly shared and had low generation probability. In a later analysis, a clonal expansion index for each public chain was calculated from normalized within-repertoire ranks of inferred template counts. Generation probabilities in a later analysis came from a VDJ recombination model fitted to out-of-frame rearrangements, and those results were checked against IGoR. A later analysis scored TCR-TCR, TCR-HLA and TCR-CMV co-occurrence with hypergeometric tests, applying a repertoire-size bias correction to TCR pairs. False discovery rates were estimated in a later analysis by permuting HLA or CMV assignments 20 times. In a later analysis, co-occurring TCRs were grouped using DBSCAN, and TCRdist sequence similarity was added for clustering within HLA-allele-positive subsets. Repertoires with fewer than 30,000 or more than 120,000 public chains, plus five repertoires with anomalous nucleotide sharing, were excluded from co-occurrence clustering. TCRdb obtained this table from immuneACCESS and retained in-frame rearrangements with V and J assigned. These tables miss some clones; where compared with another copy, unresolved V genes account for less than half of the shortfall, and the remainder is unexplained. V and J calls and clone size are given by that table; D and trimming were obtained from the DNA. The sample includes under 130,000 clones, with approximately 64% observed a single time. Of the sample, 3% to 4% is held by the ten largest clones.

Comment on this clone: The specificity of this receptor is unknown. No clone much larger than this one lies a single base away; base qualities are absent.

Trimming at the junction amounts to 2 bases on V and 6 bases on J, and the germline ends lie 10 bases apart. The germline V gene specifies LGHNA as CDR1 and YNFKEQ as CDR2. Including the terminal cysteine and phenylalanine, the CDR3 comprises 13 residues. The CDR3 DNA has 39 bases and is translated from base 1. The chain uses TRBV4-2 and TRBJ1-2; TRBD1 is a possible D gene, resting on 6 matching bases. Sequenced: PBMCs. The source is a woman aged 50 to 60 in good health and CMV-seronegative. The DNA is TGTGCCAGCAGCCAAAGACAGGCTGATGGCTACACCTTC. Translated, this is CASSQRQADGYTF.